The 8 T cell receptor beta chains in this list originate from one sample, sequenced in a study of response to subunit inactivated influenza vaccine. TCRdb fed the RT-PCR reads into MiXCR, producing one record per CDR3 protein. The sample carries roughly 780,000 distinct CDR3 sequences, approximately 17% recorded once. The starting material was PBMCs from blood, obtained roughly 5 days after vaccination. The receptors were sampled from a man aged 45-65 years who received an inactivated influenza vaccine.

The chain recombines TRBV18 with TRBJ1-4; D not certain. Germline V gene data show CDR1 as KGHSH and CDR2 as LQKENI. The CDR3 runs 14 residues. Trimming cost V 3 bases and J 8 bases, with 13 bases left between them. The DNA for the CDR3 is TGTGCCAGCTCACCCCCGTTGACGCCGGAAAAACTGTTTTTT. Translation gives CASSPPLTPEKLFF.

The J gene is TRBJ2-2, the V gene TRBV7-9; a possible D gene is TRBD1 (5 bases). The CDR3 spans 16 residues. Deletions cut 1 base from V and 6 bases from J, with 15 bases between. The germline gives CDR1 SEHNR, CDR2 FQNEAQ (reference sequence). CDR3 DNA sequence: TGTGCCAGCAGCTTAGATATTTTGGTGGGGCCCGGGGAGCTGTTTTTT. Protein sequence: CASSLDILVGPGELFF.

The table lists this clonotype with many counts. The rearrangement uses TRBV4-3 and TRBJ2-4, with D tentatively TRBD2 (6 bases). In germline, CDR1 is LGHNA, CDR2 YSLEER. The CDR3 sequence is 17 residues long. Trimming shortened V by 1 base and J by 4 bases, and 17 bases separated the two germline ends. CDR3 sequence reads: CASSQVVTTGGKNIQYF. CDR3 in DNA: TGCGCCAGCAGCCAAGTGGTGACAACCGGGGGTAAAAACATTCAGTACTTC.

The V gene is TRBV28, the J gene TRBJ1-6, with TRBD1 as a possible D gene (6 bases). The V end lost 9 bases, the J end lost 0 bases, and 15 bases lay between the germline ends. Germline CDR1 and CDR2: MDHEN and SYDVKM. This CDR3 has 16 amino acids. The CDR3 DNA is TGTGCCAGTAAACGGGGGGCTAGCTCCTATAATTCACCCCTCCACTTT. Its protein is CASKRGASSYNSPLHF.

The V and J genes are TRBV28 and TRBJ2-5; 11 bases fit TRBD2. With 5 bases clipped from V and 3 bases from J, the junction kept 8 bases outside the gene matches. This CDR3 spans 16 amino acids. Per the germline V gene, CDR1 is MDHEN and CDR2 is SYDVKM. CDR3 residues: CASSLPGLADKETQYF. CDR3 coding DNA: TGTGCCAGCAGTCTTCCGGGACTAGCGGACAAAGAGACCCAGTACTTC.

This clonotype was seen a handful of times. J is TRBJ2-1 and V is TRBV6-1; TRBD1 might be the D (5 bases). Germline V gene sequence: CDR1 MNHNS, CDR2 SASEGT. The CDR3 is 14 residues long. V lost 3 bases and J lost 7, with 13 bases in between. CDR3 residues: CASSDARVGNEQFF. For the CDR3, the DNA is TGTGCCAGCAGTGACGCCAGGGTAGGAAATGAGCAGTTCTTC.

The rearrangement uses TRBV7-3 and TRBJ2-3, with 14 bases identical to TRBD2. Germline assignment: CDR1 SGHTA and CDR2 FQGTGA. The CDR3 is 17 amino acids. J lost 7 bases, V lost 4 bases, and 10 bases had no gene match. The CDR3 DNA reads as TGTGCCAGCAGCTCGGGACTAGCGGGAGACCTGGCGCATACGCAGTATTTT. Its protein product is CASSSGLAGDLAHTQYF.

This clonotype was picked up a small number of times. The chain is built from TRBV29-1 and TRBJ1-5; the match to TRBD1 covers 7 bases. V shed 6 bases and J 1 base; nucleotides not matched to a gene: 3. This CDR3 spans 13 amino acids. Germline CDR1 reads SQVTM; CDR2 reads ANQGSEA. In DNA, the CDR3 is TGCAGCGTGACAGGGAGCAGCAATCAGCCCCAGCATTTT. It encodes CSVTGSSNQPQHF.